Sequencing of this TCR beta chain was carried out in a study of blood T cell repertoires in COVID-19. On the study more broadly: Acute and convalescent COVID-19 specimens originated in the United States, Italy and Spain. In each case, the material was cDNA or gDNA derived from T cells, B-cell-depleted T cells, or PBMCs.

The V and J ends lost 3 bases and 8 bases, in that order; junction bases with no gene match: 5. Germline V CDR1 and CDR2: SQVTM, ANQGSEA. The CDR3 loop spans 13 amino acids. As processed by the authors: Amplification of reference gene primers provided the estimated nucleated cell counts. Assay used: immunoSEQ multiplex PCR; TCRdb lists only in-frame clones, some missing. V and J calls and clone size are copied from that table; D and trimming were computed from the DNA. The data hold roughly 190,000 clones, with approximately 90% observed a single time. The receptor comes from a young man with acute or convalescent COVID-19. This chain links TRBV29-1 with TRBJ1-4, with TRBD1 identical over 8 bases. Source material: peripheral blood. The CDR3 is CSVERQGREKLFF. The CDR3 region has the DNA TGCAGCGTTGAGAGACAGGGGAGGGAAAAACTGTTTTTT. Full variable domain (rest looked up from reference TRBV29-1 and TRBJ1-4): SAVISQKPSRDICQRGTSLTIQCQVDSQVTMMFWYRQQPGQSLTLIATANQGSEATYESGFVIDKFPISRPNLTFSTLTVSNMSPEDSSIYLCSVERQGREKLFFGSGTQLSVL.